The T cell receptor (beta chain) described here comes from a study of cytomegalovirus exposure and HLA in healthy donors. General study points: TCR beta sequences reportedly predicted the HLA-A and HLA-B alleles of most subjects accurately.

V lost 1 base and J lost 7, with 13 bases in between. Germline V lookup: CDR1 SGHNT, CDR2 YENEEA. The CDR3 extends over 14 amino acids. Both 60 Vbeta primers and 13 Jbeta primers went into the PCR. Source study methods: The count from a later analysis was some 83 million unique TCR beta chains, roughly 11 million of them shared. Repertoires were generated with immunoSEQ multiplex PCR, while TCRdb's copy carries only in-frame clones and drops some. For V, J and clone size, that table is used; D and trimming come from the DNA. Of about 140,000 clones detected, approximately 62% appear once; the ten largest clones hold 1.5% to 2%. This clone was detected a few times. Its specificity is unknown.

The chain carries TRBV11-3 and TRBJ1-2, with D unclear. The sample consisted of PBMCs. The sequence came from a human donor in good health. In DNA, the CDR3 is TGTGCCAGCAGCTTAGGGATGACTATGTTTGGCTACACCTTC. This gives the protein CASSLGMTMFGYTF.